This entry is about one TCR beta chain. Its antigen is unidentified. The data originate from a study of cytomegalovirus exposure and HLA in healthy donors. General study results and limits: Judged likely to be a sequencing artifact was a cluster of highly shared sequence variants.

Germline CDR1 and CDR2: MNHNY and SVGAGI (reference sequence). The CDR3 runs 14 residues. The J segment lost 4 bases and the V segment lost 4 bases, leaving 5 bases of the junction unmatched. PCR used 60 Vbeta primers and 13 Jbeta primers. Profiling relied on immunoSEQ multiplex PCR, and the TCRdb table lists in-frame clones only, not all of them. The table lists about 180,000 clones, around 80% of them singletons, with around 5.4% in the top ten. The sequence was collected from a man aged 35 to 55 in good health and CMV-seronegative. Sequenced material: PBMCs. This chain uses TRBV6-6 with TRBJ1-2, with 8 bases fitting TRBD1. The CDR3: CASSSNDRGYGYTF. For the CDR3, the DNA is TGTGCCAGCAGTTCTAACGACAGGGGCTATGGCTACACCTTC.